Here is one T cell receptor (beta chain) with its context. The data were produced by immunoSEQ multiplex PCR, yet TCRdb's version contains in-frame clones alone and is incomplete. The sample lists 300,000 to 400,000 clones, about nine tenths seen once, with approximately 1.8% in the top ten. This specimen comes from a study of blood T cell repertoires in COVID-19. Patients at the Seattle site were enrolled during active infection and followed longitudinally. Trimming removed 4 bases from V and 6 bases from J; junction bases left unmatched: 11. Germline V gene lookup returns CDR1 LGHDT and CDR2 YNNKEL (reference sequence). The CDR3 is made up of 16 amino acids.

The genes are TRBV3-1 (or the pseudogene TRBV3-2) and TRBJ1-2; 10 bases fit TRBD1. Sequencing input: peripheral blood. The source of this sequence is a woman aged 30 to 39 with COVID-19, enrolled during active disease. CDR3 amino acids: CASSRIGQTGGDGYTF. The CDR3, as DNA: TGTGCCAGCAGCCGAATAGGACAGACAGGGGGCGATGGCTACACCTTC.